A single sample is the source of the 8 T cell receptor beta chains below, sequenced in a study of blood T cell repertoires in COVID-19. Assay: immunoSEQ multiplex PCR; the TCRdb copy retains only in-frame clones and omits some. Of about 160,000 clones detected, just under 95% appear once; the ten largest clones hold around 4.6%. Sequencing input: peripheral blood. Every receptor here comes from a woman between 50 and 59 years old with acute or convalescent COVID-19.

This clone was recorded once. The chain carries TRBV18 and TRBJ1-6; D is perhaps TRBD1 (5 bases). V lost 4 bases to trimming and J lost 14 bases, with 15 bases between them. The germline gives CDR1 KGHSH, CDR2 LQKENI. This CDR3 has 13 amino acids. CDR3 in amino acids: CASSQGIDSSLHF. The CDR3 DNA follows: TGTGCCAGCTCACAGGGGATAGACAGTTCCCTCCACTTT.

CDR3 region: CASSSGTANYGYTF. CDR3 coding DNA: TGTGCCAGCAGCTCCGGGACAGCTAACTATGGCTACACCTTC. The chain links TRBV5-4 to TRBJ1-2, with TRBD1 matching over 7 bases. The germline V gene has CDR1 SGHNT and CDR2 YYREEE (reference sequence). The length of the CDR3 is 14 residues. V gave up 3 bases and J gave up 0 bases; unmatched junction bases: 2.

The rearrangement uses TRBV7-2 and TRBJ2-7; possible D gene TRBD1, 6 bases. V lost 1 base to trimming and J lost 2 bases, with 6 bases between them. Germline V gene sequence: CDR1 SGHTA, CDR2 FQGNSA. CDR3 size: 13 residues. The CDR3 DNA reads TGTGCCAGCAGCTTAGGGACAGCCTACGAGCAGTACTTC. Amino acids: CASSLGTAYEQYF.

The chain links TRBV7-9 to TRBJ1-1; D not resolved. This CDR3 has 11 residues. The germline V gene encodes CDR1 SEHNR and CDR2 FQNEAQ (reference sequence). The germline V and J ends were trimmed by 5 bases and 2 bases, with 3 bases remaining between them. CDR3 region: CASSHNTEAFF. DNA for the CDR3: TGTGCCAGCAGCCATAACACTGAAGCTTTCTTT.

The rearrangement links TRBV3-1 (or the pseudogene TRBV3-2) to TRBJ2-1; 11 bases align to TRBD2. The CDR3 spans 16 residues. V lost 3 bases and J lost 4; bases outside the gene matches: 5. Germline CDR1 and CDR2: LGHDT and YNNKEL (reference sequence). CDR3 nucleotide sequence: TGTGCCAGCAGCCAGGGCACTAGCGGGGGTTACAATGAGCAGTTCTTC. Translation: CASSQGTSGGYNEQFF.

J is TRBJ2-5 and V is TRBV11-2, with 8 bases that match TRBD2. The CDR3 totals 15 residues. V lost 1 base and J lost 5; bases outside the gene matches: 6. CDR1 is SGHAT, CDR2 FQNNGV, per germline. CDR3 amino acids: CASSLVSGGVETQYF. CDR3 nucleotides: TGTGCCAGCAGCTTAGTGTCGGGAGGGGTTGAGACCCAGTACTTC.

The rearrangement joins TRBV6-2 or TRBV6-3 to TRBJ2-3, with 7 bases lining up with TRBD1. This CDR3 has 15 residues. V was pared by 2 bases and J by 5 bases, with 7 bases of the junction left unmatched. Germline V gene lookup returns CDR1 MNHEY and CDR2 SVGEGT. The CDR3 region has the DNA TGTGCCAGCAGTTACACCAGGGGGTTGGAAGATACGCAGTATTTT. The encoded protein is CASSYTRGLEDTQYF.

The chain couples TRBV18 to TRBJ1-2, with 8 positions matching TRBD1. Germline V lookup: CDR1 KGHSH, CDR2 LQKENI. The CDR3 loop spans 14 amino acids. V shed 3 bases and J 5 bases; nucleotides not matched to a gene: 5. The CDR3 loop reads CASSPGQENYGYTF. In DNA form, the CDR3 reads TGTGCCAGCTCACCGGGACAGGAAAATTATGGCTACACCTTC.